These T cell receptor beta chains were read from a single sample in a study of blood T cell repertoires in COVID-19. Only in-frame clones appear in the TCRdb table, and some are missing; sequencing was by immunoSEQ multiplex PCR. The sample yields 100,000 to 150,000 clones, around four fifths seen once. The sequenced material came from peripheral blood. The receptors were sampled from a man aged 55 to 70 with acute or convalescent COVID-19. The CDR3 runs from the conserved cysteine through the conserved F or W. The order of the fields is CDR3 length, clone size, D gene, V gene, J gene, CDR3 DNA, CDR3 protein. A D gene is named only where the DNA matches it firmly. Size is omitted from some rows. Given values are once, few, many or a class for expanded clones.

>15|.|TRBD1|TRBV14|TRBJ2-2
TGTGCCAGCAGCTTAGGACAGGCATACACCGGGGAGCTGTTTTTT
CASSLGQAYTGELFF
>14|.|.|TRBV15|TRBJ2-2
TGTGCCACCGGGAGTAGAGGGTACACCGGGGAGCTGTTTTTT
CATGSRGYTGELFF
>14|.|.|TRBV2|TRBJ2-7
TGTGCCAGCAGTGACCAGGGCATAACCTACGAGCAGTACTTC
CASSDQGITYEQYF
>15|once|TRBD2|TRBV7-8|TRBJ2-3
TGTGCCAGCAGCTTGTGGACTAGCGGGGCAGATACGCAGTATTTT
CASSLWTSGADTQYF
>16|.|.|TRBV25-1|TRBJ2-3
TGTGCCAGCAGTGAATACGTCAGGGGAATTGCAGATACGCAGTATTTT
CASSEYVRGIADTQYF
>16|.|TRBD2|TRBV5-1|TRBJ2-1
TGCGCCAGCAGCCGCACGGGACTAGCGGGAGGGGGTGAGCAGTTCTTC
CASSRTGLAGGGEQFF
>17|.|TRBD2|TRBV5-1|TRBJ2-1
TGCGCCAGCAGCCCCCACCCCAGGGCGGGAGGGCCAAATGAGCAGTTCTTC
CASSPHPRAGGPNEQFF
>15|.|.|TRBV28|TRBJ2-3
TGTGCCAGCAGTCCCCTGATGGGCTTCACAGATACGCAGTATTTT
CASSPLMGFTDTQYF
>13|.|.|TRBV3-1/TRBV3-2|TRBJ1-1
TGTGCCAGCAGGCTTCAGGGTGTGACTGAAGCTTTCTTT
CASRLQGVTEAFF
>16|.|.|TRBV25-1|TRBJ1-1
TGTGCCAGCAGTGGACAGGCCTTGGGGACGAACACTGAAGCTTTCTTT
CASSGQALGTNTEAFF
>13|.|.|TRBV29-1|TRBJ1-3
TGCAGCGTTGAAGACAGGGCAGGAAACACCATATATTTT
CSVEDRAGNTIYF
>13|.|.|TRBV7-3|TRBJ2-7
TGTGCCAGCAGCTTCGGTGGGGAGAACGAGCAGTACTTC
CASSFGGENEQYF
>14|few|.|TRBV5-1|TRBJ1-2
TGCGCCAGCAGCTTGGAAGCCGGGTTTTCCGGCTACACCTTC
CASSLEAGFSGYTF
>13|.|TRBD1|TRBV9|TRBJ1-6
TGTGCCAGCAGCGTAGGGGACAGTCCACCCCTCCACTTT
CASSVGDSPPLHF
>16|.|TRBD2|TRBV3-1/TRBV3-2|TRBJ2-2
TGTGCCAGCAGCCTCAGGACTAGCGGCAACACCGGGGAGCTGTTTTTT
CASSLRTSGNTGELFF
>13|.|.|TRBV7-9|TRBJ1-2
TGTGCCAGCAGCTTAAACACTAACTATGGCTACACCTTC
CASSLNTNYGYTF
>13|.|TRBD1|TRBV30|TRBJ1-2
TGTGCCGGGAGACAGGGTCCCGGCTATGGCTACACCTTC
CAGRQGPGYGYTF
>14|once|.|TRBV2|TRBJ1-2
TGTGCCAGCAGCCCCCACGACAGCCAATATGGCTACACCTTC
CASSPHDSQYGYTF
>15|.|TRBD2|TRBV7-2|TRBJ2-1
TGTGCCAGCAGCTTTCAACTAGCGGGAGGCAATGAGCAGTTCTTC
CASSFQLAGGNEQFF
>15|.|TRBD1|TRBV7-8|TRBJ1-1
TGTGCCAGCAGCTTGTCCGGGACAGGGGGCACTGAAGCTTTCTTT
CASSLSGTGGTEAFF
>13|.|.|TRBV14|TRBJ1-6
TGTGCCAGCAGCCAAGTTTCGGTATCACCCCTCCACTTT
CASSQVSVSPLHF
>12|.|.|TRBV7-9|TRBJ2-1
TGTGCCAGCAGCTTAGCCGGCGGCAAGCAGTTCTTC
CASSLAGGKQFF
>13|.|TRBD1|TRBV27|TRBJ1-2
TGTGCCAGCAGTACCCAGGGGGCACAAGGCTACACCTTC
CASSTQGAQGYTF
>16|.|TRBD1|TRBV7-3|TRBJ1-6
TGTGCCAGCAGCCGCGACGTTCGGGACAGGGGTTCACCCCTCCACTTT
CASSRDVRDRGSPLHF
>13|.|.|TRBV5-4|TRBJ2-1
TGTGCCAGCAAGGCGGACTCCTACAATGAGCAGTTCTTC
CASKADSYNEQFF
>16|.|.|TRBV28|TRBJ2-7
TGTGCCAGCAGTTCCCCGGGGCGGGGAATCTCTTACGAGCAGTACTTC
CASSSPGRGISYEQYF
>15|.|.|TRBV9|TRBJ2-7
TGTGCCAGCAGCGTAGAGGCGGGATCCTCCTACGAGCAGTACTTC
CASSVEAGSSYEQYF
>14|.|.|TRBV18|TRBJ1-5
TGTGCCAGCTCACCGTCACAGGGCGGGCAGCCCCAGCATTTT
CASSPSQGGQPQHF
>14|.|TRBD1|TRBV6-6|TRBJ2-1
TGTGCCAGCAACGGACAGGGGGCATACAATGAGCAGTTCTTC
CASNGQGAYNEQFF
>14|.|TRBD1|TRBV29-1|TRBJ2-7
TGCAGCGCGTATGAGGGACAGGGTAGGGGCGAGCAGTACTTC
CSAYEGQGRGEQYF
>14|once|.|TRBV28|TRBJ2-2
TGTGCCAGCAACGGGGGAGGGGGCACCGGGGAGCTGTTTTTT
CASNGGGGTGELFF
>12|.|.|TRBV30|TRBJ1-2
TGTGCCTCGATACAGCGGAACTTTGGCTACACCTTC
CASIQRNFGYTF
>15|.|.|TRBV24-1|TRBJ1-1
TGTGCCACCAGTGATCCAGGGTGTGACGACACTGAAGCTTTCTTT
CATSDPGCDDTEAFF